This T cell receptor (beta chain) was observed in a study of early T cells in non-severe SARS-CoV-2 infection. Study as a whole: Chains were not paired, and sequencing was done on bulk RNA from unsorted whole blood.

The TCR library protocol attached unique molecular identifiers to the individual cDNA molecules. TCRdb passed the 5' RACE reads through MiXCR, listing each CDR3 protein once. The sample has about 72,000 distinct CDR3 sequences, roughly a tenth seen once; the top ten hold over 6%. This clonotype was detected ten times or more. The CDR3 consists of 18 residues. Germline V gene sequence: CDR1 WSHSY, CDR2 SAAADI. V lost 3 bases, J lost 5 bases, and 15 bases stayed unmatched. The clonotype comes from an adult who was a healthcare worker with PCR-confirmed SARS-CoV-2 infection or an uninfected control (not recorded which). The sequencing here drew on whole blood, taken at baseline. The chain recombines TRBV10-2 with TRBJ2-5; TRBD1 matches at 10 bases. The CDR3, as DNA: TGCGCCAGCAGTGAACTCATCGGACAGGGGGTTTTGAGGGAGACCCAGTACTTC. Translating gives CASSELIGQGVLRETQYF.